The 7 T cell receptor beta chains below all came from one sample that was sequenced in a study of T cell repertoires in cytomegalovirus infection. TCRdb reanalysed the reads using MiXCR and keeps one entry per CDR3 protein. The sample lists approximately 500,000 distinct CDR3 sequences, 15% to 20% occurring once. The sequencing input was CD8+ T cells from PBMCs. The origin of the receptors is a human donor in good health (CMV status not recorded). Some clones in this sample may be carry-over from other donors' samples.

Ten or more counts support this clonotype. The J gene is TRBJ1-5, the V gene TRBV15; D is undetermined. Trimming shortened V by 0 bases and J by 0 bases, and 6 bases separated the two germline ends. Germline V gives CDR1 LNHNV, CDR2 YYDKDF (reference sequence). CDR3 length: 15 amino acids. This CDR3 is CATSREGNSNQPQHF. In DNA, the CDR3 is TGTGCCACCAGCAGAGAAGGTAATAGCAATCAGCCCCAGCATTTT.

This clonotype was observed many times. V is TRBV27 and J is TRBJ1-2, with 8 bases matching TRBD1. V was pared by 4 bases and J by 7 bases, with 8 bases of the junction left unmatched. Germline CDR1 reads MNHEY; CDR2 reads SMNVEV (reference sequence). The CDR3 loop spans 14 amino acids. CDR3 amino acids: CASSSQGARGGYTF. The CDR3, as DNA: TGTGCCAGCAGTTCTCAGGGGGCGAGAGGTGGCTACACCTTC.

The gene calls are TRBV7-3 and TRBJ2-2; no clear D. This CDR3 contains 12 residues. Germline V CDR1 and CDR2: SGHTA, FQGTGA. V lost 4 bases to trimming and J lost 6 bases, with 6 bases between them. The CDR3 sequence is CASSSNSGELFF. The CDR3 DNA follows: TGTGCCAGCAGCTCCAATTCCGGGGAGCTGTTTTTT.

This clonotype was seen only a few times. As DNA, the CDR3 is TGCGCCAGCAGCCTCTTAACAGGGGGCGCGGATGAAAAACTGTTTTTT. It translates to CASSLLTGGADEKLFF. V is TRBV4-1 and J is TRBJ1-4; 9 nucleotides line up with TRBD1. Trimming removed 4 bases from V and 6 bases from J; junction bases left unmatched: 9. This CDR3 is built from 16 residues. CDR1 and CDR2 (germline): MGHRA, YSYEKL.

Here the CDR3 DNA reads TGTGCCAGCAGACCAACAGGGGGAAACTATGGCTACACCTTC. This encodes CASRPTGGNYGYTF. V and J are TRBV6-1 and TRBJ1-2; 8 bases match TRBD1. Per the germline V gene, CDR1 is MNHNS and CDR2 is SASEGT. V was pared by 6 bases and J by 2 bases, with 5 bases of the junction left unmatched. CDR3 length: 14 residues.

This chain links TRBV20-1 with TRBJ2-3; D gene uncertain. The germline gives CDR1 DFQATT, CDR2 SNEGSKA (reference sequence). CDR3 size: 14 residues. The V and J ends lost 1 base and 4 bases respectively, with 12 bases between them. The CDR3 region is CSARVVSRADTQYF. CDR3 sequence (DNA): TGCAGTGCTAGAGTGGTCAGCAGAGCAGATACGCAGTATTTT.

Ten or more counts support this clonotype. The chain couples TRBV7-9 to TRBJ1-1, with D maybe TRBD1 (5 bases). V dropped 4 bases and J dropped 3 bases, with 15 bases sitting between them. Germline-derived CDR1 and CDR2 are SEHNR and FQNEAQ (reference sequence). This CDR3 is built from 15 residues. As DNA, the CDR3 is TGTGCCAGCAGCTCCGGTGGGGGATTGGACACTGAAGCTTTCTTT. Translated, it gives CASSSGGGLDTEAFF.